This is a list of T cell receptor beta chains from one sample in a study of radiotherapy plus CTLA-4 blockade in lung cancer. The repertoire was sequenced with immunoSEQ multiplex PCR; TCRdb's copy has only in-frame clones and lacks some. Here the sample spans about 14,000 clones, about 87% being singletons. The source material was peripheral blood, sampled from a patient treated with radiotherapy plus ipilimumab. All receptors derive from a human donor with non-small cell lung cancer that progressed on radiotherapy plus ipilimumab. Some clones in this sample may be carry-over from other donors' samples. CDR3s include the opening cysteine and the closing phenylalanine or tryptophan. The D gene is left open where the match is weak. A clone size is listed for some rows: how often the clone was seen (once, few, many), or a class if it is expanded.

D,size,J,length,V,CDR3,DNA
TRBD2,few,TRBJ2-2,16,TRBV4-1,CASSQARGGATGELFF,TGCGCCAGCAGCCAAGCGCGGGGGGGCGCGACCGGGGAGCTGTTTTTT
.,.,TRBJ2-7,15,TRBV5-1,CASSLGQSQSNEQYF,TGCGCCAGCAGCTTGGGACAGTCCCAGTCCAACGAGCAGTACTTC
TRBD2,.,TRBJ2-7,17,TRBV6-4,CASSERVLAGGWREQYF,TGTGCCAGCAGTGAAAGGGTACTAGCGGGTGGGTGGAGGGAGCAGTACTTC
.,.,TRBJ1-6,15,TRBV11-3,CASSPSGTKGSPLHF,TGTGCCAGCAGCCCGTCCGGGACAAAGGGGTCACCCCTCCACTTT